This TCR beta chain emerged from a study of T cells in Graves' hyperthyroidism and ophthalmopathy. The overall study: Peripheral blood draws took place at initial diagnosis, ahead of any treatment. General study findings and limits: Progression to ophthalmopathy was predicted a median of 6.5 months early.

As regards this clonotype: Its antigen is unidentified.

Subjects with ophthalmopathy showed a Clinical Activity Score no lower than 3, a NOSPECS grade no lower than 4, and a duration shorter than 3 months. PBMCs were collected from an approximately 9.3 ml volume of fresh peripheral blood. Template material for amplifying TCR beta CDR3 regions consisted of RNA transcripts. RT-PCR in the first round (using the HTBI primer set) targeted the TCR CDR3. Each CDR3 protein is one row after TCRdb ran MiXCR on the multiplex PCR reads. Here the sample spans about 250,000 distinct CDR3 sequences, around 25% being singletons. The CDR3 length is 17 residues. The V gene's germline CDR1 is MNHEY and CDR2 SVGEGT. V shed 6 bases and J 2 bases; nucleotides not matched to a gene: 16.

The chain couples TRBV6-2 or TRBV6-3 to TRBJ2-7; the match to TRBD1 covers 7 bases. Sequencing was carried out using blood. The origin of this receptor is a middle-aged woman with Graves' ophthalmopathy. The CDR3, as DNA: TGTGCCAGCAGCATACGAGAAATCCAAGACAGGGCCTACGAGCAGTACTTC. Its protein is CASSIREIQDRAYEQYF.